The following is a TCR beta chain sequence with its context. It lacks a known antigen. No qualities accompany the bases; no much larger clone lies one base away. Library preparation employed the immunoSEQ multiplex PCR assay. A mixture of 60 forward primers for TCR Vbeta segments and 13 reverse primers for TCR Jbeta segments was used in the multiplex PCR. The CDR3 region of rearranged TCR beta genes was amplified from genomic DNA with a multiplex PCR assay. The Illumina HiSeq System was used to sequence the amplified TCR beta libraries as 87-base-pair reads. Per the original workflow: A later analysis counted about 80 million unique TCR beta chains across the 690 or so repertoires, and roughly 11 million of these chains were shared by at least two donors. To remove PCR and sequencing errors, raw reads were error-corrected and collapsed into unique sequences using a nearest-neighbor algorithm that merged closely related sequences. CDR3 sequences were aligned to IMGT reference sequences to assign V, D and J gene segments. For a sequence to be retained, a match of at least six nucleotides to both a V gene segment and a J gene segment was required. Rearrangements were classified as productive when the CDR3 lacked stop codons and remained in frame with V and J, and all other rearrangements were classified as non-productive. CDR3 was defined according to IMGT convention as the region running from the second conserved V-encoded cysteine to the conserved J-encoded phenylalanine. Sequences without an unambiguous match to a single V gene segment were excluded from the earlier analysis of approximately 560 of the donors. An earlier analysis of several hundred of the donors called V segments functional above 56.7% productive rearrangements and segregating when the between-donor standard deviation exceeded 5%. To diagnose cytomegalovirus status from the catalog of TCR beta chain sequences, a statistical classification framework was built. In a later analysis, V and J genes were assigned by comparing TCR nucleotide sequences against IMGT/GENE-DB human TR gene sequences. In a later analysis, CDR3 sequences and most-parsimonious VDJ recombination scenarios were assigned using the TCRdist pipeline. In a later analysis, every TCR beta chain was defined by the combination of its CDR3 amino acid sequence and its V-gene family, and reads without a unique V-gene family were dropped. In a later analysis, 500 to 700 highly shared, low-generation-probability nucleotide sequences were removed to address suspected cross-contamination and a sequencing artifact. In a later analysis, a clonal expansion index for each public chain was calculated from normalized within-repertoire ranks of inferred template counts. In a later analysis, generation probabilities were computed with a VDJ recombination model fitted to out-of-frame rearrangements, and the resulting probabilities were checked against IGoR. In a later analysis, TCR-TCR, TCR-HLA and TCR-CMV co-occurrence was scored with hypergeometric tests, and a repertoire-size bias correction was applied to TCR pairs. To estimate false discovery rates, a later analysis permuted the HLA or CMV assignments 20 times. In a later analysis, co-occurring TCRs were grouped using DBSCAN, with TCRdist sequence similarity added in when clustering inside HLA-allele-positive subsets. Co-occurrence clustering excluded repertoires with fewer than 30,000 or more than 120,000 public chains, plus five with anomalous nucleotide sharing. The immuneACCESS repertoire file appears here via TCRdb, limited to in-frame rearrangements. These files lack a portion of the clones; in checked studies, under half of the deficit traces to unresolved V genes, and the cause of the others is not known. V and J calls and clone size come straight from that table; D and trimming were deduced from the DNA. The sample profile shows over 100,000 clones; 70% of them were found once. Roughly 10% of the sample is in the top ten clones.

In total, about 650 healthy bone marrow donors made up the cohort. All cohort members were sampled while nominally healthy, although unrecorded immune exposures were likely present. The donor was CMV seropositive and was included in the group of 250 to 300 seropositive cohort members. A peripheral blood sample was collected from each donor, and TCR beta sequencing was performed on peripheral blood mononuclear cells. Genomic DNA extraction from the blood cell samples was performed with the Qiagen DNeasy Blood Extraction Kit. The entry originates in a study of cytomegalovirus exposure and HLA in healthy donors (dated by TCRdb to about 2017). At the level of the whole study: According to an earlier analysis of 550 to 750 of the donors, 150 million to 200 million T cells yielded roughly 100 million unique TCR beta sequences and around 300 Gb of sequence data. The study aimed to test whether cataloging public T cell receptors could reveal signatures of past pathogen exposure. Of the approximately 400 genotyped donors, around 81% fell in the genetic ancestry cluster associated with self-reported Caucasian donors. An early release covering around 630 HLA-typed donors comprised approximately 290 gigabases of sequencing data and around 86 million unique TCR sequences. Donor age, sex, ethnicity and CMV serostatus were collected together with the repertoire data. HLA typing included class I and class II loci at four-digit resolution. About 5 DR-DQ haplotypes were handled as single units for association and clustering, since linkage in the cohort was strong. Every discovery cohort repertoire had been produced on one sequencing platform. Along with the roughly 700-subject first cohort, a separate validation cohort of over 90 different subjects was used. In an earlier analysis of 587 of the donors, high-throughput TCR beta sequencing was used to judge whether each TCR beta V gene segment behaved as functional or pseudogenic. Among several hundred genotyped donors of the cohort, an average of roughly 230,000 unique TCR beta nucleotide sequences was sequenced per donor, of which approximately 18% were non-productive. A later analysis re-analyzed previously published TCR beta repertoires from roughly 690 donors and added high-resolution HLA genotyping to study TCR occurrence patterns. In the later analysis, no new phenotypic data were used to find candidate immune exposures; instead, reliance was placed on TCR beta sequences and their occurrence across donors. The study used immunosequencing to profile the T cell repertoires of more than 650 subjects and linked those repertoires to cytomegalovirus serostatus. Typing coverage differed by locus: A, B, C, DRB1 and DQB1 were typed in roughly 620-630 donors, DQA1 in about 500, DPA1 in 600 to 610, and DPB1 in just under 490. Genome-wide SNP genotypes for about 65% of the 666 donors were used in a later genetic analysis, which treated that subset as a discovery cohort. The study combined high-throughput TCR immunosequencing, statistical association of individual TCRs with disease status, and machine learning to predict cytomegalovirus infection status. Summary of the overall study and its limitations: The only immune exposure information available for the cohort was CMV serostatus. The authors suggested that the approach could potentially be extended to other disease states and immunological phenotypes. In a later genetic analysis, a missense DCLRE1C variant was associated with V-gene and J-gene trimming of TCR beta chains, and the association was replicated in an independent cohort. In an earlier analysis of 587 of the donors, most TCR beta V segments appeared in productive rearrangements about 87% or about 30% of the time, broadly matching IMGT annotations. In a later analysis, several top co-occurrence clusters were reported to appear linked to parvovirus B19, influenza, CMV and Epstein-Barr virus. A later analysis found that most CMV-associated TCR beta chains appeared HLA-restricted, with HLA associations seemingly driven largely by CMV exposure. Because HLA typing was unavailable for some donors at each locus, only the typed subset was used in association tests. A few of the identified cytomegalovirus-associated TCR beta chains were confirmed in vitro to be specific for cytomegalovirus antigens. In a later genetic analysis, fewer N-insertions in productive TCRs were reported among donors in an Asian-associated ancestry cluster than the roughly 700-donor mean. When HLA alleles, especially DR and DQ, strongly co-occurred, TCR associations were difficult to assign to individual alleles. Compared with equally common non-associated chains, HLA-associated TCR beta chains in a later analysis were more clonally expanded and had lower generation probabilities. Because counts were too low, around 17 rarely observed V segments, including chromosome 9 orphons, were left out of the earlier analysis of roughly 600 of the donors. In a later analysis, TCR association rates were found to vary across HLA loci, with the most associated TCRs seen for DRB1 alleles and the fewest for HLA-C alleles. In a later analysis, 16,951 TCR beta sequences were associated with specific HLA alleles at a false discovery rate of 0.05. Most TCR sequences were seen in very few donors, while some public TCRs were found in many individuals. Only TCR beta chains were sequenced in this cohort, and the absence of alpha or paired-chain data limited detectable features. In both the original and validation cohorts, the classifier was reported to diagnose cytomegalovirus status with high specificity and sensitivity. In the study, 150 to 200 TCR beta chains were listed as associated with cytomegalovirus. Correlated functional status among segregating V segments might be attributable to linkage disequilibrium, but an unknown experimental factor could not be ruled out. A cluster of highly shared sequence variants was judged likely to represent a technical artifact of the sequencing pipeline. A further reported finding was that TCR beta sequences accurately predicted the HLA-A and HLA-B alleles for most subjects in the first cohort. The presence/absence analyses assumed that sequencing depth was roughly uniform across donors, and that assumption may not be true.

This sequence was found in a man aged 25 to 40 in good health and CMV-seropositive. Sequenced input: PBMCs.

The DNA sequence follows: TGTGCCAGCAGTTTATTTAAGGGGCTTGGGAGGAGACTTAACACTGAAGCTTTCTTT. This translates into CASSLFKGLGRRLNTEAFF. The sequence links TRBV27 to TRBJ1-1, with a weak D call of TRBD1 (5 bases match). Via the germline V gene (reference sequence), CDR1 is MNHEY and CDR2 SMNVEV. From cysteine to phenylalanine, the CDR3 is 19 amino acids long. Solely the CDR3 DNA is kept, with 57 bases framed from the first base. V and J are truncated by 1 base and 2 bases respectively, leaving an intervening sequence of 23 bases.